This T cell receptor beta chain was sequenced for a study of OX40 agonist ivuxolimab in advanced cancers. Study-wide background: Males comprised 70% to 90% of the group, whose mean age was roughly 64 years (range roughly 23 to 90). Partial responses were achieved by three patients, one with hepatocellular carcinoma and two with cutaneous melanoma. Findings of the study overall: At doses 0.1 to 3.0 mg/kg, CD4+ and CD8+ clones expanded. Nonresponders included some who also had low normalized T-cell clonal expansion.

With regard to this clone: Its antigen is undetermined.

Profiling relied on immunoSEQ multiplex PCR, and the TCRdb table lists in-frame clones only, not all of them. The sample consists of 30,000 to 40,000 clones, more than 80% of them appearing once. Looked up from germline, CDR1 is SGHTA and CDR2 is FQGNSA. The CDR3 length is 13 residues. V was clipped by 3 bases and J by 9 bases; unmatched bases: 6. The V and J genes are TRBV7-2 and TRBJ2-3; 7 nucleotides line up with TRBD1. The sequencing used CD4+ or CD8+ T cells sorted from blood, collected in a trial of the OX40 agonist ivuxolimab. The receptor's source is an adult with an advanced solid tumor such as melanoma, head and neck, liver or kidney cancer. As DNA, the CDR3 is TGTGCCAGCAGCTTCCTCCCGGGACAGACGCAGTATTTT. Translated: CASSFLPGQTQYF. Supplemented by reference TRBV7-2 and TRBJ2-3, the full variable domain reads GAGVSQSPSNKVTEKGKDVELRCDPISGHTALYWYRQSLGQGLEFLIYFQGNSAPDKSGLPSDRFSAERTGGSVSTLTIQRTQQEDSAVYLCASSFLPGQTQYFGPGTRLTVL.